In this sample, the clone carrying this TCR beta chain turned up a few times. Its antigen remains unidentified. This record comes from a study of T cells in Graves' hyperthyroidism and ophthalmopathy. Whole-study context: Any treatment followed the collection of peripheral blood at initial diagnosis. Study findings and constraints: Most thyroid clonotypes expanded above 0.001 appeared in blood too.

Researchers amplified the TCR beta CDR3 regions from RNA transcripts. The primer set for the first-round RT-PCR of the TCR CDR3 was HTBI. Via MiXCR, TCRdb re-called the multiplex PCR reads, giving one row per CDR3 protein. This sample has almost 500,000 distinct CDR3 sequences, with 20% to 25% found just once. Exclusion followed for patients with uncontrolled infection, other autoimmune disease, pregnancy or lactation. The CDR3 has 14 amino acids. Germline lookup yields CDR1 LGHDT and CDR2 YNNKEL (reference sequence). Trimming took 1 base from V and 3 from J, leaving 10 bases between them. The receptor was derived from a woman between 65 and 79 years old with Graves' ophthalmopathy. The chain joins TRBV3-1 to TRBJ2-7; D perhaps matches TRBD2 (5 bases). Sequencing was carried out using blood. The CDR3 region is CASSQAIGVYEQYF. The CDR3 DNA reads as TGTGCCAGCAGCCAAGCAATCGGGGTCTACGAGCAGTACTTC.